The 20 T cell receptor beta chains below all came from one sample that was sequenced in a study of blood T cell repertoires in COVID-19. The data were produced by immunoSEQ multiplex PCR, yet TCRdb's version contains in-frame clones alone and is incomplete. In the table there are nearly 15,000 clones, roughly nine tenths of which are singletons. What was sequenced was peripheral blood. The receptors come from a human donor in a cohort sampled during active COVID-19.

The gene calls are TRBV5-6 and TRBJ2-7; TRBD1 agrees at 7 bases. Losses at the gene ends were 4 bases for V and 1 base for J; bases not matched to a gene: 8. Germline CDR1 reads SGHDT; CDR2 reads YYEEEE. CDR3 length: 15 residues. The CDR3 reads CASSTRQGRSYEQYF. The CDR3 DNA reads as TGTGCCAGCAGCACGAGACAGGGAAGATCCTACGAGCAGTACTTC.

The rearrangement joins TRBV6-5 to TRBJ2-7, with 8 positions matching TRBD1. The germline V gene encodes CDR1 MNHEY and CDR2 SVGAGI. V was clipped by 6 bases and J by 6 bases; unmatched bases: 10. The CDR3 runs to 14 residues. CDR3 amino acids: CASSRDARGPEQYF. The CDR3 DNA sequence: TGTGCCAGCAGCAGAGACGCCAGGGGGCCCGAGCAGTACTTC.

This chain uses TRBV7-9 with TRBJ2-3; 14 bases agree with TRBD2. Germline CDR1 and CDR2: SEHNR and FQNEAQ (reference sequence). V lost 5 bases, J lost 5 bases, and 3 bases stayed unmatched. This CDR3 contains 15 residues. CDR3 sequence: CASSTTSGGVDTQYF. In DNA form, the CDR3 reads TGTGCCAGCAGCACGACTAGCGGGGGGGTAGATACGCAGTATTTT.

The chain couples TRBV18 to TRBJ1-5; a weak D match, TRBD1 (5 bases). This CDR3 has 14 residues. Per germline, CDR1 KGHSH and CDR2 LQKENI. V shed 6 bases and J shed 4 bases, with 13 bases lying between them. CDR3 sequence reads: CASSPETANQPQHF. The CDR3 bases are TGTGCCAGCTCCCCGGAGACAGCAAATCAGCCCCAGCATTTT.

The genes are TRBV19 and TRBJ2-3, with 14 bases identical to TRBD2. This CDR3 has 16 residues. Trimming at V came to 4 bases and at J to 3 bases, leaving 3 bases not matched to a gene. CDR1 and CDR2 (germline): LNHDA, SQIVND (reference sequence). The CDR3 DNA follows: TGTGCCAGTAGTAAGGGACTAGCGGGGGTGACAGATACGCAGTATTTT. It yields the protein CASSKGLAGVTDTQYF.

This clone came up a few times. The chain employs TRBV25-1 and TRBJ1-6, with 10 positions matching TRBD1. Unmatched junction bases numbered 2, after V lost 4 bases and J lost 8 bases. Germline CDR1 and CDR2: MGHDK and SYGVNS. The CDR3 totals 14 residues. CDR3 in amino acids: CASSGGTGDSPLHF. CDR3 DNA: TGTGCCAGCAGTGGAGGGACAGGGGATTCACCCCTCCACTTT. Full variable domain (outside the CDR3, taken from reference TRBV25-1 and TRBJ1-6): EADIYQTPRYLVIGTGKKITLECSQTMGHDKMYWYQQDPGMELHLIHYSYGVNSTEKGDLSSESTVSRIRTEHFPLTLESARPSHTSQYLCASSGGTGDSPLHFGNGTRLTVT.

This clone was counted only a few times. This sequence joins TRBV6-6 and TRBJ1-5; D call uncertain. Germline V gives CDR1 MNHNY, CDR2 SVGAGI (reference sequence). The V end was cut by 6 bases, the J end by 2 bases, with 11 bases between. This CDR3 contains 14 residues. The CDR3 spells CASSPRGGNQPQHF. The CDR3 DNA is TGTGCCAGCAGCCCCCGGGGTGGCAATCAGCCCCAGCATTTT.

V is TRBV2 and J is TRBJ1-1; TRBD1 aligns across 8 bases. The CDR3 runs to 15 residues. The V and J ends lost 10 bases and 1 base, in that order; junction bases with no gene match: 11. Germline values: CDR1 SNHLY, CDR2 FYNNEI. The chain's CDR3 is CATRPRTGTNTEAFF. The CDR3, as DNA: TGTGCCACACGTCCCAGGACAGGGACGAACACTGAAGCTTTCTTT.

This clone was counted a few times. The chain uses TRBV4-1 and TRBJ1-1, with D perhaps TRBD1 (5 bases). CDR1 is MGHRA and CDR2 is YSYEKL in the germline V gene. CDR3 length equals 17 residues. Trimming left V 0 bases short and J 0 bases short, with 14 bases between. The DNA for the CDR3 is TGCGCCAGCAGCCAAGATCTTGGGGGAGGTATGAACACTGAAGCTTTCTTT. Protein sequence: CASSQDLGGGMNTEAFF.

The genes are TRBV5-1 and TRBJ2-7; D possibly corresponds to TRBD2 (7 bases). The CDR3 spans 15 residues. V lost 5 bases and J 2 bases, leaving 17 bases between the germline ends. Germline loops: CDR1 SGHRS, CDR2 YFSETQ. In nucleotides, the CDR3 is TGCGCCAGCAGTTCTCACGGGGGGCCACCCTACGAGCAGTACTTC. This encodes CASSSHGGPPYEQYF.

The genes are TRBV7-9 and TRBJ2-1; D might be TRBD2 (6 bases). This CDR3 comprises 16 residues. CDR1 is SEHNR and CDR2 is FQNEAQ in the germline V gene (reference sequence). The V end lost 5 bases, the J end lost 4 bases, and 18 bases lay between the germline ends. In DNA form, the CDR3 reads TGTGCCAGCAGCCCAGGGTCTTCTGGGACTTACAATGAGCAGTTCTTC. It yields the protein CASSPGSSGTYNEQFF.

The chain has TRBV6-6 and TRBJ1-5; D perhaps matches TRBD1 (6 bases). The CDR3 runs 14 residues. CDR1 and CDR2 from the germline V gene are MNHNY and SVGAGI (reference sequence). V dropped 6 bases and J dropped 2 bases, with 11 bases sitting between them. This CDR3 reads CASSARGGNQPQHF. The CDR3 DNA reads as TGTGCCAGCAGCGCCAGGGGTGGCAATCAGCCCCAGCATTTT.

The J gene is TRBJ1-5, the V gene TRBV14; D is possibly TRBD1 (5 bases). V lost 10 bases, J lost 3 bases, and 13 bases lay in between. Germline loops: CDR1 SGHDN, CDR2 FVKESK. CDR3 length: 13 amino acids. CDR3 amino acids: CATTQGFNQPQHF. The DNA of the CDR3 is TGTGCCACTACGCAGGGTTTCAATCAGCCCCAGCATTTT.

To note about this clone: The sample has other DNA sequences that encode this CDR3 too. CDR3 sequence: CASSLTGIEQYF. CDR3 DNA sequence: TGTGCCAGCAGCCTCACAGGGATCGAGCAGTACTTC. The chain recombines TRBV11-2 with TRBJ2-7; D is possibly TRBD1 (6 bases). This CDR3 spans 12 amino acids. Germline assignment: CDR1 SGHAT and CDR2 FQNNGV. Between the trimmed V and J ends, which lost 5 bases and 6 bases, there was a span of 11 bases. The full variable domain, completed using reference TRBV11-2 and TRBJ2-7, is EAGVAQSPRYKIIEKRQSVAFWCNPISGHATLYWYQQILGQGPKLLIQFQNNGVVDDSQLPKDRFSAERLKGVDSTLKIQPAKLEDSAVYLCASSLTGIEQYFGPGTRLTVT.

The rearrangement uses TRBV5-6 and TRBJ2-6; 8 bases are shared with TRBD1. Trimming at V came to 4 bases and at J to 1 base, leaving 7 bases not matched to a gene. Germline V gene data show CDR1 as SGHDT and CDR2 as YYEEEE. The CDR3 has 17 residues. The CDR3 DNA follows: TGTGCCAGCAGCGCACAGGGGGTGAATTCTGGGGCCAACGTCCTGACTTTC. It is translated as CASSAQGVNSGANVLTF.

The J gene is TRBJ1-2, the V gene TRBV9; D is possibly TRBD1 (5 bases). V was shortened by 3 bases and J by 7 bases, with 19 bases between the two germline ends. The length of the CDR3 is 15 residues. Germline CDR1 reads SGDLS; CDR2 reads YYNGEE. The CDR3 region has the DNA TGTGCCAGCAGCGAGACGGTTTCGGATCAGGGTGGCTACACCTTC. Its protein is CASSETVSDQGGYTF. The variable domain in full, with the rest retrieved from reference TRBV9 and TRBJ1-2, is DSGVTQTPKHLITATGQRVTLRCSPRSGDLSVYWYQQSLDQGLQFLIQYYNGEERAKGNILERFSAQQFPDLHSELNLSSLELGDSALYFCASSETVSDQGGYTFGSGTRLTVV.

The rearrangement uses TRBV5-4 and TRBJ2-5; 7 bases are a match to TRBD1. Germline-derived CDR1 and CDR2 are SGHNT and YYREEE (reference sequence). V trimming: 4 bases; J trimming: 3 bases; junction bases outside the gene matches: 9. This CDR3 is built from 15 residues. The CDR3 here is CASSQTGDSKETQYF. The CDR3 DNA reads as TGTGCCAGCAGCCAAACCGGGGACAGCAAAGAGACCCAGTACTTC. The full variable domain, rest sourced from reference TRBV5-4 and TRBJ2-5, is ETGVTQSPTHLIKTRGQQVTLRCSSQSGHNTVSWYQQALGQGPQFIFQYYREEENGRGNFPPRFSGLQFPNYSSELNVNALELDDSALYLCASSQTGDSKETQYFGPGTRLLVL.

This clone showed up just once. The DNA of the CDR3 is TGTGCCTGGAGCCCTCGGTACGTGACAGGGTCCTCAACTAATGAAAAACTGTTTTTT. Its protein product is CAWSPRYVTGSSTNEKLFF. The gene calls are TRBV30 and TRBJ1-4; 7 positions match TRBD1. The CDR3 extends over 19 amino acids. Germline V gene lookup returns CDR1 GTSNPN and CDR2 SVGIG (reference sequence). The V and J ends lost 3 bases and 0 bases, in that order; junction bases with no gene match: 16. Full variable domain (remainder filled in from reference TRBV30 and TRBJ1-4): SQTIHQWPATLVQPVGSPLSLECTVEGTSNPNLYWYRQAAGRGLQLLFYSVGIGQISSEVPQNLSASRPQDRQFILSSKKLLLSDSGFYLCAWSPRYVTGSSTNEKLFFGSGTQLSVL.

The V and J genes are TRBV5-5 and TRBJ2-1, with 9 nucleotides matching TRBD1. The V gene's germline CDR1 is SGHKS and CDR2 YYEKEE (reference sequence). The junction had 9 bases not matched to a gene; V was cut back by 3 bases and J by 8 bases. This CDR3 spans 15 amino acids. The CDR3: CASSWGQGEDDEQFF. The CDR3 nucleotides are TGTGCCAGCAGCTGGGGACAGGGAGAGGATGATGAGCAGTTCTTC.

This chain connects TRBV3-1 (or the pseudogene TRBV3-2) to TRBJ2-2; D unresolved. CDR1 LGHDT and CDR2 YNNKEL come from the germline V gene (reference sequence). Trimming cost V 1 base and J 6 bases, with 6 bases left between them. The CDR3 runs to 13 residues. The chain's CDR3 is CASSQAPSGELFF. The CDR3 DNA sequence: TGTGCCAGCAGCCAAGCCCCCTCCGGGGAGCTGTTTTTT.